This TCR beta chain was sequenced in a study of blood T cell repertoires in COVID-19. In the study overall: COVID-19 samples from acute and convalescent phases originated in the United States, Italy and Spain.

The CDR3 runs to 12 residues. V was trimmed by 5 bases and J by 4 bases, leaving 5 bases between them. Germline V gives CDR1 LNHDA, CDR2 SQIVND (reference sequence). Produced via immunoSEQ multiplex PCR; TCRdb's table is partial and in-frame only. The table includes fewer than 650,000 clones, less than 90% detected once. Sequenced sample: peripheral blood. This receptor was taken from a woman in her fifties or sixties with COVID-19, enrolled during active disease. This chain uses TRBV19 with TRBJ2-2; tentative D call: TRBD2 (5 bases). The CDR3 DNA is TGTGCCAGTAGTCGGGGCACCGGGGAGCTGTTTTTT. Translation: CASSRGTGELFF.